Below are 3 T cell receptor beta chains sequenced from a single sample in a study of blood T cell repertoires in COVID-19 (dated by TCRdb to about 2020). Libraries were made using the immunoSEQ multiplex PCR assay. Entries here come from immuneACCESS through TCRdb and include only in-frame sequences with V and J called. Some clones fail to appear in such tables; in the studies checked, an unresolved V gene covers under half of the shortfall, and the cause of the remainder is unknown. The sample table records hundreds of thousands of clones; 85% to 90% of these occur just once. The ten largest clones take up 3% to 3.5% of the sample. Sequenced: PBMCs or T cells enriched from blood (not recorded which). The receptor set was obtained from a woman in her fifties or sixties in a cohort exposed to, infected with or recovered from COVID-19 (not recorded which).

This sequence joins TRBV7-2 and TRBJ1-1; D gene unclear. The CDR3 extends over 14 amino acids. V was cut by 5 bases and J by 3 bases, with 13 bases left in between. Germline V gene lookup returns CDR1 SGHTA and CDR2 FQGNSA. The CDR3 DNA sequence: TGTGCCAGCAGCCAGCGGCGAGCTGACACTGAAGCTTTCTTT. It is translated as CASSQRRADTEAFF.

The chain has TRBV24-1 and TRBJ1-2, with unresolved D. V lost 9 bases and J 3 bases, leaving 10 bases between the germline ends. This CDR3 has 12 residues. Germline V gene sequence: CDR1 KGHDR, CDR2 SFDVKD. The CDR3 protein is CATFGLDYGYTF. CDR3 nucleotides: TGTGCCACCTTTGGGCTTGACTATGGCTACACCTTC.

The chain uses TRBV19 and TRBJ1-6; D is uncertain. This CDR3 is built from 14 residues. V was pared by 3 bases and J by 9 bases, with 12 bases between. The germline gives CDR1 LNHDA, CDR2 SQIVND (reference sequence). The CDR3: CASSMSGYGSPLHF. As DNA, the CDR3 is TGTGCCAGTAGTATGTCGGGGTACGGTTCACCCCTCCACTTT.